These 30 T cell receptor beta chains share one sample of origin, sequenced in a study of cytomegalovirus exposure and HLA in healthy donors. PCR was performed using 60 Vbeta and 13 Jbeta primers. The data were produced by immunoSEQ multiplex PCR, yet TCRdb's version contains in-frame clones alone and is incomplete. Here the sample spans approximately 140,000 clones, about three quarters being singletons. The sample taken for sequencing was PBMCs. These receptors were collected from a woman in her late teens or twenties in good health and CMV-seronegative.

This clone appeared once. The genes are TRBV5-1 and TRBJ1-1; weak D call: TRBD1 (6 bases). Trimming removed 5 bases from V and 6 bases from J, with 14 bases in between. This CDR3 is built from 13 residues. Germline-derived CDR1 and CDR2 are SGHRS and YFSETQ. The CDR3 loop is CASRLQGMAEAFF. CDR3 DNA sequence: TGCGCCAGCAGGCTCCAGGGGATGGCTGAAGCTTTCTTT.

The chain is built from TRBV30 and TRBJ2-5; 7 bases are shared with TRBD2. Trimming at V came to 5 bases and at J to 5 bases, leaving 5 bases not matched to a gene. This CDR3 spans 12 amino acids. Per the germline V gene, CDR1 is GTSNPN and CDR2 is SVGIG (reference sequence). In nucleotides, the CDR3 is TGTGCCTGGTCAAGCGGGATGGAGACCCAGTACTTC. Translated: CAWSSGMETQYF. Full variable domain (missing parts from reference TRBV30 and TRBJ2-5): SQTIHQWPATLVQPVGSPLSLECTVEGTSNPNLYWYRQAAGRGLQLLFYSVGIGQISSEVPQNLSASRPQDRQFILSSKKLLLSDSGFYLCAWSSGMETQYFGPGTRLLVL.

This chain uses TRBV19 with TRBJ1-1; possibly TRBD1 for D (5 bases). Germline values: CDR1 LNHDA, CDR2 SQIVND (reference sequence). Trimming shortened V by 3 bases and J by 4 bases, and 15 bases separated the two germline ends. The CDR3 consists of 15 residues. CDR3 in amino acids: CASSINQGARTEAFF. DNA of the CDR3: TGTGCCAGTAGTATCAACCAGGGCGCCCGCACTGAAGCTTTCTTT.

A remark on this clone: At the DNA level, this CDR3 is encoded by other sequences in the same sample as well. V gene TRBV6-5 combines with J gene TRBJ1-4, with no clear D. Trimming stripped 4 bases from V and 8 bases from J, with 8 bases between. Germline assignment: CDR1 MNHEY and CDR2 SVGAGI. The CDR3 length is 12 residues. CDR3 bases: TGTGCCAGCAGTTCCACAGACGAAAAACTGTTTTTT. Translating it yields CASSSTDEKLFF.

This rearrangement joins TRBV2 to TRBJ1-4; a possible D gene is TRBD1 (5 bases). Germline CDR1 and CDR2: SNHLY and FYNNEI. Trimming removed 4 bases from V and 2 bases from J, with 11 bases in between. CDR3 length equals 15 residues. CDR3 amino acids: CASSAPGLTNEKLFF. The CDR3 DNA sequence: TGTGCCAGCAGTGCACCAGGGCTTACTAATGAAAAACTGTTTTTT.

The chain links TRBV7-7 to TRBJ1-4; 7 nucleotides match TRBD1. The CDR3 runs 17 residues. V lost 5 bases and J lost 8; bases outside the gene matches: 17. Germline assignment: CDR1 SSHAT and CDR2 FNYEAQ (reference sequence). The CDR3: CASSPDRQGTGREKLFF. CDR3 bases: TGTGCCAGCAGCCCCGATAGACAGGGAACCGGACGGGAAAAACTGTTTTTT.

The chain links TRBV19 to TRBJ2-3, with 9 bases lining up with TRBD2. Trimming at V came to 5 bases and at J to 5 bases, leaving 11 bases not matched to a gene. Germline assignment: CDR1 LNHDA and CDR2 SQIVND (reference sequence). CDR3 length: 16 residues. CDR3 bases: TGTGCCAGTAGTGCTCCGTATAGCGGGAGTCTAGATACGCAGTATTTT. Amino acids: CASSAPYSGSLDTQYF.

The V gene is TRBV30, the J gene TRBJ1-3; no firm D call. The germline V gene has CDR1 GTSNPN and CDR2 SVGIG (reference sequence). The ends were cut back, 8 bases at V and 0 bases at J, with 8 bases in the middle. This CDR3 region has 12 residues. The CDR3 sequence is CAGGGSGNTIYF. The CDR3 coding sequence is TGTGCCGGAGGAGGCTCTGGAAACACCATATATTTT.

The V and J genes are TRBV4-2 and TRBJ2-3, with TRBD2 matching over 7 bases. The CDR3 consists of 17 residues. Germline CDR1 and CDR2: LGHNA and YNFKEQ. V was pared by 1 base and J by 3 bases, with 10 bases of the junction left unmatched. This CDR3 is CASSQVGGRERTDTQYF. The CDR3 DNA is TGTGCCAGCAGCCAAGTAGGAGGGCGGGAGAGAACAGATACGCAGTATTTT.

The chain uses TRBV18 and TRBJ1-5; D call uncertain. The CDR3 covers 12 residues. CDR1 is KGHSH, CDR2 LQKENI, per germline. Trimming pared 3 bases from V and 4 bases from J, leaving 4 bases between. CDR3 in amino acids: CASSPGNQPQHF. The DNA for the CDR3 is TGTGCCAGCTCACCCGGGAATCAGCCCCAGCATTTT.

This clone has just one count. The rearrangement links TRBV6-4 to TRBJ2-3; 8 bases agree with TRBD2. V lost 6 bases and J lost 4; bases outside the gene matches: 12. Germline V gene lookup returns CDR1 MRHNA and CDR2 SNTAGT. The CDR3 runs to 16 residues. The CDR3 here is CASSPSGSSGPDTQYF. The DNA of the CDR3 is TGTGCCAGCAGCCCATCTGGGTCTAGCGGGCCAGATACGCAGTATTTT.

This chain joins TRBV27 and TRBJ2-7; 7 bases map to TRBD1. The V gene's germline CDR1 is MNHEY and CDR2 SMNVEV (reference sequence). The CDR3 runs 16 residues. The trim removed 0 bases at V and 6 bases at J, leaving 11 bases unmatched. In nucleotides, the CDR3 is TGTGCCAGCAGTTTATCCGACAGGGTGCAATGGGGCGAGCAGTACTTC. Protein: CASSLSDRVQWGEQYF.

The chain combines TRBV7-2 with TRBJ2-1; 7 bases line up with TRBD2. The V gene end was trimmed by 3 bases and the J gene end by 4 bases; junction bases not matched to a gene: 9. Germline assignment: CDR1 SGHTA and CDR2 FQGNSA. CDR3 length: 16 residues. Here the CDR3 DNA reads TGTGCCAGCAGCTTCACATTAGGACTAGTGTACAATGAGCAGTTCTTC. This encodes CASSFTLGLVYNEQFF. The whole variable domain, filled in from reference TRBV7-2 and TRBJ2-1, reads GAGVSQSPSNKVTEKGKDVELRCDPISGHTALYWYRQSLGQGLEFLIYFQGNSAPDKSGLPSDRFSAERTGGSVSTLTIQRTQQEDSAVYLCASSFTLGLVYNEQFFGPGTRLTVL.

The J gene is TRBJ2-3, the V gene TRBV25-1; 12 nucleotides agree with TRBD2. The CDR3 has 15 amino acids. CDR1 and CDR2 from the germline V gene are MGHDK and SYGVNS. Unmatched junction bases numbered 0, after V lost 2 bases and J lost 3 bases. CDR3 loop: CASSELAGGTDTQYF. Here the CDR3 DNA reads TGTGCCAGCAGTGAACTAGCGGGAGGGACAGATACGCAGTATTTT.

The chain employs TRBV6-1 and TRBJ2-6; no definite D call. The CDR3 runs to 14 residues. V was clipped by 7 bases and J by 3 bases, with 10 bases between them. Germline V CDR1 and CDR2: MNHNS, SASEGT. CDR3 amino acids: CASNFEIGANVLTF. CDR3 nucleotides: TGTGCCAGCAATTTCGAGATTGGGGCCAACGTCCTGACTTTC.

This chain links TRBV30 with TRBJ2-5; D remains ambiguous. The CDR3 is 13 amino acids. V lost 2 bases and J 0 bases, leaving 7 bases between the germline ends. In germline, CDR1 is GTSNPN, CDR2 SVGIG (reference sequence). The CDR3 DNA is TGTGCCTGGAGTACCAGGTACCAAGAGACCCAGTACTTC. Protein sequence: CAWSTRYQETQYF.

The rearrangement joins TRBV19 to TRBJ1-2; D remains unclear. The germline V and J ends were trimmed by 5 bases and 7 bases, with 11 bases remaining between them. The CDR3 covers 12 residues. Per the germline V gene, CDR1 is LNHDA and CDR2 is SQIVND (reference sequence). The CDR3 DNA reads as TGTGCCAGTAGTCCTCCGACTTCTGGCTACACCTTC. Protein sequence: CASSPPTSGYTF. Combining the CDR3 with reference TRBV19 and TRBJ1-2 gives the whole variable domain DGGITQSPKYLFRKEGQNVTLSCEQNLNHDAMYWYRQDPGQGLRLIYYSQIVNDFQKGDIAEGYSVSREKKESFPLTVTSAQKNPTAFYLCASSPPTSGYTFGSGTRLTVV.

J is TRBJ2-1 and V is TRBV27; weak D call: TRBD1 (6 bases). Germline loops: CDR1 MNHEY, CDR2 SMNVEV (reference sequence). This CDR3 comprises 14 residues. V gave up 2 bases and J gave up 4 bases, with 9 bases separating them. CDR3 in DNA: TGTGCCAGCAGTTTAGGACAGATATACAATGAGCAGTTCTTC. Translated, it gives CASSLGQIYNEQFF.

The J gene is TRBJ2-3, the V gene TRBV21-1; TRBD2 reflects the table's D call only, with no check against the DNA. TRBV21-1 is flagged as a pseudogene. This CDR3 contains 15 residues. CDR3 bases: TGTGCCAGCAGCTCTAGCGGGAGCGACCCAGATACGCAGTATTTT. Its translation: CASSSSGSDPDTQYF.

This chain joins TRBV10-3 and TRBJ2-7, with TRBD2 as a possible D gene (5 bases). This CDR3 is built from 13 residues. The V and J ends lost 5 bases and 3 bases respectively, with 11 bases between them. In germline, CDR1 is ENHRY, CDR2 SYGVKD. The CDR3 protein is CAISMGVDYEQYF. For the CDR3, the DNA is TGTGCCATCAGTATGGGAGTCGACTACGAGCAGTACTTC.

This chain connects TRBV7-2 to TRBJ1-2; D perhaps matches TRBD1 (6 bases). The CDR3 is 13 amino acids. Germline V CDR1 and CDR2: SGHTA, FQGNSA. The V gene lost 2 bases and the J gene lost 4 bases, with 8 bases spanning the gap. The DNA of the CDR3 is TGTGCCAGCAGCTTACAGGGGCCCTATGGCTACACCTTC. This gives the protein CASSLQGPYGYTF.

This clone was recorded a few times. V usage is TRBV2 and J usage is TRBJ2-7; TRBD2 matches 7 bases. V lost 11 bases and J lost 3; bases outside the gene matches: 10. The CDR3 contains 13 residues. Germline CDR1 reads SNHLY; CDR2 reads FYNNEI. CDR3 DNA sequence: TGTGCCTCCTCCCGGGGGGAGGTCTACGAGCAGTACTTC. This gives the protein CASSRGEVYEQYF.

The chain links TRBV15 to TRBJ2-1; possibly TRBD2 for D (5 bases). The ends were cut back, 5 bases at V and 0 bases at J, with 11 bases in the middle. Germline CDR1 reads LNHNV; CDR2 reads YYDKDF (reference sequence). The CDR3 covers 15 residues. CDR3 region: CATSGRDFSYNEQFF. CDR3 DNA: TGTGCCACCAGCGGCCGGGATTTCTCCTACAATGAGCAGTTCTTC.

This chain links TRBV29-1 with TRBJ2-7; 7 bases agree with TRBD2. The CDR3 loop spans 14 amino acids. V trimming: 3 bases; J trimming: 5 bases; junction bases outside the gene matches: 10. Looked up from germline, CDR1 is SQVTM and CDR2 is ANQGSEA. The CDR3 DNA follows: TGCAGCGTTGATGGTGGGAGGGCCAGCGACGAGCAGTACTTC. Its translation is CSVDGGRASDEQYF.

This chain connects TRBV30 to TRBJ1-1, with a weak D call TRBD1 (5 bases). CDR1 is GTSNPN and CDR2 is SVGIG in the germline V gene (reference sequence). Trimming cost V 1 base and J 4 bases, with 16 bases left between them. The CDR3 has 15 residues. The CDR3 coding sequence is TGTGCCTGGAGTGCCACAGGTGGAGCGGGCACTGAAGCTTTCTTT. Translated, it gives CAWSATGGAGTEAFF.

The chain combines TRBV6-5 with TRBJ2-1, with 9 positions matching TRBD2. V dropped 6 bases and J dropped 4; count of bases not matched to a gene: 4. The germline V gene encodes CDR1 MNHEY and CDR2 SVGAGI. This CDR3 region has 14 residues. DNA of the CDR3: TGTGCCAGCAGATTAGCGGGAGAGTACAATGAGCAGTTCTTC. Translating gives CASRLAGEYNEQFF.

This clone showed up just once. The chain employs TRBV2 and TRBJ2-3; D is possibly TRBD2 (5 bases). The CDR3 runs to 13 residues. Germline CDR1 SNHLY, CDR2 FYNNEI. With 7 bases removed from V and 0 bases from J, the gap between germline ends came to 8 bases. CDR3 nucleotides: TGTGCCAGCACCCGGACTAGCACAGATACGCAGTATTTT. Residues: CASTRTSTDTQYF.

The V call is TRBV6-1, the J call TRBJ1-4; TRBD1 is a possible D gene (5 bases). Trimming pared 3 bases from V and 5 bases from J, leaving 13 bases between. CDR1 is MNHNS and CDR2 is SASEGT in the germline V gene. This CDR3 has 15 amino acids. CDR3: CASSDIGHLNEKLFF. CDR3 in DNA: TGTGCCAGCAGTGACATCGGACACCTAAATGAAAAACTGTTTTTT.

The chain combines TRBV4-1 with TRBJ1-5, with TRBD1 matching 7 bases. V was pared by 4 bases and J by 2 bases, with 11 bases of the junction left unmatched. Germline CDR1 and CDR2: MGHRA and YSYEKL. The CDR3 length is 17 residues. CDR3: CASSPGQIITGNQPQHF. The CDR3 bases are TGCGCCAGCAGCCCGGGACAGATTATCACGGGCAATCAGCCCCAGCATTTT.

The chain employs TRBV15 and TRBJ2-7; possible D gene TRBD2, 5 bases. The germline CDR1 and CDR2 sequences are LNHNV and YYDKDF (reference sequence). Trimming took off 0 bases at V and 3 bases at J, with 12 bases between the two ends. This CDR3 comprises 15 residues. The CDR3 here is CATSRDSGLGYEQYF. CDR3 sequence (DNA): TGTGCCACCAGCAGAGATTCGGGGTTGGGCTACGAGCAGTACTTC.